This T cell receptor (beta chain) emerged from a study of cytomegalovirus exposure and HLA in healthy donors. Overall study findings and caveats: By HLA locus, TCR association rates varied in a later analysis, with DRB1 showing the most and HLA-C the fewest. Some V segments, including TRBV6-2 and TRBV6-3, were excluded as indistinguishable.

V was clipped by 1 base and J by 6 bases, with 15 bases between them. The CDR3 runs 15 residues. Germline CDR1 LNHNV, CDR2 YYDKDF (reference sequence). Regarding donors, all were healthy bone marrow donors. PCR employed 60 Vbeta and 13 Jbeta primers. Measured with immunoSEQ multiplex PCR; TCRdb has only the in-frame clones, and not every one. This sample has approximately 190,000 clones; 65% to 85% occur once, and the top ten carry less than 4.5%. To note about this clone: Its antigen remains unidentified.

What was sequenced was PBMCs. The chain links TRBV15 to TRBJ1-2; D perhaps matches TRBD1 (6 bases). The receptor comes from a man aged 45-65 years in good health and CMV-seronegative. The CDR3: CATSRAIQGSDGYTF. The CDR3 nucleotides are TGTGCCACCAGCAGAGCCATCCAGGGGTCCGATGGCTACACCTTC.